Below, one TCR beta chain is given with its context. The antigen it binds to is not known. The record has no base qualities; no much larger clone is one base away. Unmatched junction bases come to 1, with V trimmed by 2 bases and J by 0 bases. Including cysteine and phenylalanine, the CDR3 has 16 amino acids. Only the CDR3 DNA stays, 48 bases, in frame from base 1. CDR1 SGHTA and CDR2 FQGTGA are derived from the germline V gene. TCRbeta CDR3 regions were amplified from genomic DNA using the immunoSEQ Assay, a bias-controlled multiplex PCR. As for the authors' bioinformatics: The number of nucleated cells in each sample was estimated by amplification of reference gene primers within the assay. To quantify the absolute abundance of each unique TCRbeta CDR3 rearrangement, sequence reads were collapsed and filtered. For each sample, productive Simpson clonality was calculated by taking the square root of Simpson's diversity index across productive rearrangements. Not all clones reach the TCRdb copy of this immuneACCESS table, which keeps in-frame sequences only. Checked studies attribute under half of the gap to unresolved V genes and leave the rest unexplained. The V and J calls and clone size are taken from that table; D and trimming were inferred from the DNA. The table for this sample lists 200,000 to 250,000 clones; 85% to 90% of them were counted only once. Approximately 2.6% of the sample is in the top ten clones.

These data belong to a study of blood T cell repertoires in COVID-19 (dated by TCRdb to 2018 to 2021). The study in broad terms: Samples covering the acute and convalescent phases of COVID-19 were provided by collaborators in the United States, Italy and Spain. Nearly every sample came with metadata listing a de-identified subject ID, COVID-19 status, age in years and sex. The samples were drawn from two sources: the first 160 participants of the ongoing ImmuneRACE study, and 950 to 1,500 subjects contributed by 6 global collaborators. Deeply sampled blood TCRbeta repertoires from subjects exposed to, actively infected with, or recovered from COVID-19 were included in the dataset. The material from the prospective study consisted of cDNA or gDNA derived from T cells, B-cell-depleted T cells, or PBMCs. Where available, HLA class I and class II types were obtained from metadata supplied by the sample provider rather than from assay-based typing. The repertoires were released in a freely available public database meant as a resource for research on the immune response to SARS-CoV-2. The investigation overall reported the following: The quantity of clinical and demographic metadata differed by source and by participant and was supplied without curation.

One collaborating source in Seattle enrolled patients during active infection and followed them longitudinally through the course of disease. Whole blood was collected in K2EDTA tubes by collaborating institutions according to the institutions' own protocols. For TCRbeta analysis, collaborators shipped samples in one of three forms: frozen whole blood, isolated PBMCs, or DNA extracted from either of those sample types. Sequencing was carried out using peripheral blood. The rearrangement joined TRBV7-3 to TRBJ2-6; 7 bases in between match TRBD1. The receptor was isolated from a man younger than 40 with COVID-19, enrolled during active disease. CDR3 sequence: CASSLSGGSGANVLTF. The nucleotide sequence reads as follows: TGTGCCAGCAGCTTATCAGGGGGCTCTGGGGCCAACGTCCTGACTTTC.